Detailed here is one T cell receptor beta chain. This record comes from a study of blood T cell repertoires in COVID-19. The overall study: Sites across the United States, Italy and Spain contributed samples from acute and convalescent COVID-19. T cells, B-cell-depleted T cells, or PBMCs provided the cDNA or gDNA that served as material.

Patients at the Seattle site were enrolled during active infection and followed longitudinally. Per the authors' pipeline: Reference gene primer amplification gave nucleated cell count estimates. Measured with immunoSEQ multiplex PCR; TCRdb has only the in-frame clones, and not every one. That table gives V, J and clone size, and the DNA gave D and trimming. The sample has 150,000 or so clones; 65% to 90% are singletons. This CDR3 has 14 amino acids. In germline, CDR1 is SGHTA, CDR2 FQGNSA. V was pared by 5 bases and J by 2 bases, with 4 bases of the junction left unmatched. The TCR was taken from a woman aged 60-75 years with COVID-19, enrolled during active disease. The rearrangement uses TRBV7-2 and TRBJ2-7; 9 nucleotides match TRBD2. The sample was peripheral blood. CDR3: CASSRLAGPYEQYV. The CDR3 DNA reads as TGTGCCAGCAGCCGCCTAGCGGGGCCCTACGAGCAGTACGTC.